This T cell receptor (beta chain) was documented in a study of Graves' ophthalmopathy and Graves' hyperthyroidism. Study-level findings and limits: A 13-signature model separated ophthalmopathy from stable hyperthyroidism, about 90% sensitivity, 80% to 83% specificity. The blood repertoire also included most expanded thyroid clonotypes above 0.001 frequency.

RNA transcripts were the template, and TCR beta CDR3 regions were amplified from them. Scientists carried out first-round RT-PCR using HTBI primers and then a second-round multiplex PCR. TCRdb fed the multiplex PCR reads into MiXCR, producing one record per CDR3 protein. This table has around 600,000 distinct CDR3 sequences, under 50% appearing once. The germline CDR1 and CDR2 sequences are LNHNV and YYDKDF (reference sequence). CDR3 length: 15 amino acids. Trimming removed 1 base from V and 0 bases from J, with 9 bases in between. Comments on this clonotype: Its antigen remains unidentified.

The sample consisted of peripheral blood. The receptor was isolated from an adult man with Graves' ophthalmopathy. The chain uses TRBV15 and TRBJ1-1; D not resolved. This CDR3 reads CATSRVAAVNTEAFF. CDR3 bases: TGTGCCACCAGCAGAGTAGCGGCCGTGAACACTGAAGCTTTCTTT.